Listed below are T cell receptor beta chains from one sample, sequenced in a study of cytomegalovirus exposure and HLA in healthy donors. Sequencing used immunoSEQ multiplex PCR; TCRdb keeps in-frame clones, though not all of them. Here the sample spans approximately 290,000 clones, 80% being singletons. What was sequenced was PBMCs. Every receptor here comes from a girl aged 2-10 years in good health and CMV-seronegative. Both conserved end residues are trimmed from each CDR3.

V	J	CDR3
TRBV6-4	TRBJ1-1	AGEKAGGWYGEAF
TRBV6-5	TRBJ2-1	ASPAGPSYNEQF
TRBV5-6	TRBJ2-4	ASSLQGALAKNIQY
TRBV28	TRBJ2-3	ASSPLAGGVHTQY
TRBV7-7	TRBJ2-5	ASSVTGGETQY
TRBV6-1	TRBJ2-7	ASSGQFPYEQY
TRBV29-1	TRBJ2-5	SVREVETQY
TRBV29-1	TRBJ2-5	SVERQEETQY
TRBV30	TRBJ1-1	ACLSAGAEAF
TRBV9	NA	ASSPRQGFDEQY
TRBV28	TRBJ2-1	ASRTAGASQF
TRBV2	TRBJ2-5	ASSAGGGGETQY
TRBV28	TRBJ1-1	ASSPRGLNTEAF
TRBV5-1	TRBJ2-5	ASSSQETQY
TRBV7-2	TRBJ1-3	ASSLWSQGNSGNTIY
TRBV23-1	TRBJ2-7	ASSQPSRGIFYEQY
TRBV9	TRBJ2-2	ASSVGTAPNTGELF
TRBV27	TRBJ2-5	ASSPGVAGGYQETQY
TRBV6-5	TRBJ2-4	ASSYSTSLAKNIQY
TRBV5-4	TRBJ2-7	ASSHGPGGISYEQY
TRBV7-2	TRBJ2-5	ASSLAEQETQY
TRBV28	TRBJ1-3	ASSLTGVTGNTIY
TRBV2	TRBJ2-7	ASSGGGTVPYEQY
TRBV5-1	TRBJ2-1	ASRTLPHNLAPNEQF
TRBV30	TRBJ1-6	AGTGSSNSPLH
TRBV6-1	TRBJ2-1	ASSGRTSGGTYNEQF
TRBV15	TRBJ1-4	ATSRARNEKLF
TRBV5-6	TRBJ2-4	ASSSTLRGRSAKNIQY
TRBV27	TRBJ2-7	ASGRSRGSSYEQY
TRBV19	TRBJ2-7	ASSIVWGGYEQY
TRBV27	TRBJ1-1	ASSLSTGLSNTEAF
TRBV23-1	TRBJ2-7	ASSQLGGQHEQY
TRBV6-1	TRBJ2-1	ASSGAAGGFAEQF
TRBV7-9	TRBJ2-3	ASSLGDRDYDTQY
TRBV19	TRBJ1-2	ASSGGDGYT
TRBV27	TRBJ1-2	ASSPSTSLYGYT
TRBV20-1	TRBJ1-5	GTGSNQPQH
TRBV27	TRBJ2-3	ASSLSAGLSTDTQY
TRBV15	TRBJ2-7	ATSRGGNEQY
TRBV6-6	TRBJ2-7	ASSYGQTYEQY
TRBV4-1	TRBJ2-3	ASSQGTSWVETDTQY